This T cell receptor (beta chain) is drawn from a study of blood T cell repertoires in COVID-19. Study as a whole: Researchers got acute and convalescent COVID-19 samples from the United States, Italy and Spain. PBMCs, B-cell-depleted T cells, or T cells were the source of the cDNA or gDNA that made up the material.

Participant age was about 18 to 89 years, and participants resided in fewer than 25 US areas. Which cohort a participant joined came from the clinical history participants gave. TCRdb keeps only in-frame clones here, not all; method: immunoSEQ multiplex PCR. Seen here are some 340,000 clones, roughly 90% observed once, and the top ten hold 3.9%. This CDR3 spans 14 amino acids. V was trimmed by 0 bases and J by 1 base, leaving 6 bases between them. Germline V gene lookup returns CDR1 MGHRA and CDR2 YSYEKL. The chain links TRBV4-1 to TRBJ1-1; D is unresolved. Sequencing was carried out using PBMCs or T cells enriched from blood (not recorded which). The sequence was collected from a woman aged 25 to 39 who had been exposed to COVID-19. CDR3: CASSQDHKNTEAFF. The CDR3 coding sequence is TGCGCCAGCAGCCAAGATCACAAGAACACTGAAGCTTTCTTT.